This entry lists 10 T cell receptor beta chains sequenced from one sample in a study of beta chain features in type 1 diabetes. The entirety of the isolated RNA underwent reverse transcription, so expressed TCRB transcripts were sequenced. Profiled with immunoSEQ multiplex PCR; TCRdb holds only in-frame clones, not every one. The sample carries roughly 450,000 clones, more than 11% recorded once. Sequences were obtained from naive CD4+ T cells from blood. The origin of the receptors is a man aged 30 to 45 in good health.

This chain links TRBV9 with TRBJ2-4; the D is unclear. Per the germline V gene, CDR1 is SGDLS and CDR2 is YYNGEE. This CDR3 spans 12 amino acids. Trimming removed 4 bases at V and 3 bases at J, with 5 bases between. CDR3 region: CASSTDKNIQYF. The CDR3 DNA follows: TGTGCCAGCAGCACGGACAAAAACATTCAGTACTTC. Filled out from reference TRBV9 and TRBJ2-4, the complete variable domain reads DSGVTQTPKHLITATGQRVTLRCSPRSGDLSVYWYQQSLDQGLQFLIQYYNGEERAKGNILERFSAQQFPDLHSELNLSSLELGDSALYFCASSTDKNIQYFGAGTRLSVL.

The genes are TRBV5-1 and TRBJ2-2; the match to TRBD1 covers 8 bases. The junction had 10 bases not matched to a gene; V was cut back by 4 bases and J by 2 bases. Germline-derived CDR1 and CDR2 are SGHRS and YFSETQ. The CDR3 is 17 residues long. Written as DNA, the CDR3 is TGCGCCAGCAGCCTGAGGTGGACAGGGACTAACACCGGGGAGCTGTTTTTT. This gives the protein CASSLRWTGTNTGELFF.

The chain recombines TRBV14 with TRBJ2-3; D remains ambiguous. The CDR3 loop spans 16 amino acids. In germline, CDR1 is SGHDN, CDR2 FVKESK. V lost 4 bases and J 6 bases, leaving 20 bases between the germline ends. CDR3 nucleotide sequence: TGTGCCAGCAGCCCAGAATCCCCGATAGCTTGGGATACGCAGTATTTT. It encodes CASSPESPIAWDTQYF.

There are a few counts of this clone. The chain employs TRBV11-2 and TRBJ2-5; 11 bases align to TRBD2. This CDR3 has 15 residues. The J segment lost 5 bases and the V segment lost 2 bases, leaving 4 bases of the junction unmatched. Germline loops: CDR1 SGHAT, CDR2 FQNNGV. The CDR3 nucleotides are TGTGCCAGCAGCTTAAGACTAGCGGGGAGGGAGACCCAGTACTTC. Translated, it gives CASSLRLAGRETQYF. Full variable domain (remainder filled in from reference TRBV11-2 and TRBJ2-5): EAGVAQSPRYKIIEKRQSVAFWCNPISGHATLYWYQQILGQGPKLLIQFQNNGVVDDSQLPKDRFSAERLKGVDSTLKIQPAKLEDSAVYLCASSLRLAGRETQYFGPGTRLLVL.

Worth noting for this clone: Other DNA variants within this sample encode the same CDR3. V usage is TRBV6-5 and J usage is TRBJ2-5; D not certain. Germline V gives CDR1 MNHEY, CDR2 SVGAGI. Trimming took 6 bases from V and 4 from J, leaving 9 bases between them. The CDR3 sequence is 12 residues long. CDR3 coding DNA: TGTGCCAGCAGACGGTCCGCAGAGACCCAGTACTTC. Translating gives CASRRSAETQYF.

The chain has TRBV27 and TRBJ2-3; D possibly uses TRBD1 or TRBD2 (5 bases each). CDR3 length: 13 amino acids. V lost 4 bases to trimming and J lost 10 bases, with 15 bases between them. In germline, CDR1 is MNHEY, CDR2 SMNVEV (reference sequence). The CDR3 DNA follows: TGTGCCAGCAGTTCGGGGCAAAAGGCCCCGCAGTATTTT. Its translation is CASSSGQKAPQYF.

This clone was counted a few times. The chain recombines TRBV19 with TRBJ2-1, with TRBD2 as a possible D gene (6 bases). Germline CDR1 is LNHDA and CDR2 is SQIVND (reference sequence). V shed 3 bases and J shed 3 bases, with 12 bases lying between them. The CDR3 has 15 amino acids. The CDR3 loop reads CASSISRDFYNEQFF. The CDR3 nucleotides read TGTGCCAGTAGTATCTCGAGGGACTTCTACAATGAGCAGTTCTTC.

The table lists this clone with many counts. Other DNA sequences within the sample encode an identical CDR3. This chain connects TRBV30 to TRBJ1-5, with D tentatively TRBD1 (5 bases). The CDR3 has 13 amino acids. Trimming took off 0 bases at V and 2 bases at J, with 5 bases between the two ends. The germline gives CDR1 GTSNPN, CDR2 SVGIG (reference sequence). CDR3 in amino acids: CAWSVQGNQPQHF. The CDR3 DNA reads TGTGCCTGGAGTGTACAGGGCAATCAGCCCCAGCATTTT.

This clone was counted many times. The gene calls are TRBV7-9 and TRBJ2-1; D is uncertain. Germline V CDR1 and CDR2: SEHNR, FQNEAQ (reference sequence). V lost 5 bases and J lost 8, with 13 bases in between. This CDR3 is 13 amino acids long. CDR3 in amino acids: CASSQTDIHEQFF. The CDR3 DNA reads as TGTGCCAGCAGCCAAACAGATATCCATGAGCAGTTCTTC.

This clone occurred a few times. The CDR3 bases are TGTGCCAGCAGCCTCGGACTAGCGGGGGCTAGCACAGATACGCAGTATTTT. As protein: CASSLGLAGASTDTQYF. The rearrangement links TRBV7-6 to TRBJ2-3; 13 nucleotides match TRBD2. This CDR3 is built from 17 residues. Trimming removed 5 bases from V and 0 bases from J; junction bases left unmatched: 5. CDR1 SGHVS and CDR2 FNYEAQ come from the germline V gene.